These 15 T cell receptor beta chains share one sample of origin, sequenced in a study of blood T cell repertoires in COVID-19 (dated by TCRdb to 2019 to 2021). The library was prepared using the immunoSEQ multiplex PCR assay. What TCRdb holds here is the immuneACCESS table cut down to in-frame rearrangements. Part of the clones is not present; checked against another copy, under half of the missing clones reflect an unresolved V gene, and the others are unexplained. The sample data list almost 400,000 clones, and 85% to 90% of these were observed just once. The ten largest clones add up to around 0.97% of the sample. The sample consisted of PBMCs or T cells enriched from blood (not recorded which). Every receptor here comes from a woman younger than 45 with acute COVID-19.

The CDR3 region is CASSLAYGESYEQYF. For the CDR3, the DNA is TGTGCCAGCAGCTTAGCGTACGGGGAGTCCTACGAGCAGTACTTC. The chain is built from TRBV7-6 and TRBJ2-7; possible D gene TRBD2, 5 bases. From germline, CDR1 is SGHVS and CDR2 FNYEAQ. Trimming pared 0 bases from V and 1 base from J, leaving 10 bases between. The CDR3 is 15 amino acids. Drawing the rest from reference TRBV7-6 and TRBJ2-7, the complete variable domain is GAGVSQSPRYKVTKRGQDVALRCDPISGHVSLYWYRQALGQGPEFLTYFNYEAQQDKSGLPNDRFSAERPEGSISTLTIQRTEQRDSAMYRCASSLAYGESYEQYFGPGTRLTVT.

The chain joins TRBV10-2 to TRBJ1-1; a weak D match, TRBD1 (6 bases). V was clipped by 6 bases and J by 0 bases, with 14 bases between them. In germline, CDR1 is WSHSY, CDR2 SAAADI. The CDR3 is 15 amino acids. CDR3 coding DNA: TGCGCCAGCAGATCCGAGCAGGGGTTGAACACTGAAGCTTTCTTT. Protein sequence: CASRSEQGLNTEAFF.

The chain carries TRBV2 and TRBJ2-7; the match to TRBD1 covers 7 bases. The CDR3 is 14 amino acids. V lost 4 bases, J lost 5 bases, and 8 bases stayed unmatched. CDR1 and CDR2 (germline): SNHLY, FYNNEI. The CDR3 loop reads CASSVRQGVHEQYF. CDR3 in DNA: TGTGCCAGCAGTGTTCGGCAGGGGGTCCACGAGCAGTACTTC.

The genes are TRBV6-6 and TRBJ2-7, with 7 bases fitting TRBD1. CDR3 size: 16 residues. J gave up 2 bases and V 6 bases, and 13 bases lay outside the gene matches. Germline values: CDR1 MNHNY, CDR2 SVGAGI (reference sequence). DNA for the CDR3: TGTGCCAGCAGCCCGCTTCCCGGGACAGAGACCTACGAGCAGTACTTC. It translates to CASSPLPGTETYEQYF.

The V gene is TRBV2, the J gene TRBJ1-3; no firm D call. Trimming removed 6 bases at V and 3 bases at J, with 9 bases between. CDR3 size: 13 residues. The V gene's germline CDR1 is SNHLY and CDR2 FYNNEI. CDR3 bases: TGTGCCAGCAGCACGGAGCATGGAAACACCATATATTTT. Protein: CASSTEHGNTIYF. Based on the CDR3 plus reference TRBV2 and TRBJ1-3, the full variable domain is EPEVTQTPSHQVTQMGQEVILRCVPISNHLYFYWYRQILGQKVEFLVSFYNNEISEKSEIFDDQFSVERPDGSNFTLKIRSTKLEDSAMYFCASSTEHGNTIYFGEGSWLTVV.

The CDR3 spells CSAPGGGEQFF. CDR3 nucleotides: TGCAGTGCCCCCGGGGGTGGTGAGCAGTTCTTC. The rearrangement joins TRBV20-1 to TRBJ2-1, with a tentative D call TRBD2 (6 bases). The CDR3 extends over 11 amino acids. Trimming left V 6 bases short and J 9 bases short, with 12 bases between. Germline-derived CDR1 and CDR2 are DFQATT and SNEGSKA (reference sequence).

The count of this clone is one. The chain is built from TRBV19 and TRBJ1-5; 7 nucleotides agree with TRBD1. V lost 3 bases, J lost 5 bases, and 4 bases stayed unmatched. This CDR3 region has 14 residues. The germline V gene has CDR1 LNHDA and CDR2 SQIVND (reference sequence). The CDR3 reads CASSMRQGYQPQHF. The CDR3 DNA follows: TGTGCCAGTAGTATGAGACAGGGATATCAGCCCCAGCATTTT.

This rearrangement joins TRBV29-1 to TRBJ2-3, with TRBD1 identical over 7 bases. With V trimmed by 5 bases and J by 2 bases, 10 bases remained unmatched. CDR3 length: 15 residues. The germline CDR1 and CDR2 sequences are SQVTM and ANQGSEA. The CDR3 DNA reads as TGCAGCGTTTTGAGACAGGGTGGCCTCACAGATACGCAGTATTTT. Translated, it gives CSVLRQGGLTDTQYF.

The chain uses TRBV7-9 and TRBJ1-2, with 7 bases fitting TRBD1. Germline CDR1 SEHNR, CDR2 FQNEAQ (reference sequence). The CDR3 loop spans 15 amino acids. The trim removed 5 bases at V and 2 bases at J, leaving 8 bases unmatched. The CDR3 nucleotides read TGTGCCAGCAGCCCGAGGACAGGCTTGAACTATGGCTACACCTTC. It translates to CASSPRTGLNYGYTF.

The genes are TRBV30 and TRBJ1-1; D is perhaps TRBD1 (6 bases). The CDR3 is made up of 14 amino acids. Germline CDR1 reads GTSNPN; CDR2 reads SVGIG (reference sequence). The V and J ends lost 2 bases and 0 bases respectively, with 10 bases between them. In DNA, the CDR3 is TGTGCCTGGAGTACCGGACAGCTGAACACTGAAGCTTTCTTT. It specifies CAWSTGQLNTEAFF.

The rearrangement joins TRBV9 to TRBJ2-2; TRBD1 aligns across 8 bases. V lost 3 bases and J lost 8; bases outside the gene matches: 15. CDR1 and CDR2 (germline): SGDLS, YYNGEE. The CDR3 runs 17 residues. The CDR3 loop reads CASSERPSGQGLGELFF. DNA of the CDR3: TGTGCCAGCAGCGAACGCCCTTCTGGACAGGGTTTGGGGGAGCTGTTTTTT.

This clone appeared a single time. The rearrangement joins TRBV19 to TRBJ2-3; 7 positions match TRBD1. The CDR3 spans 17 residues. V dropped 4 bases and J dropped 2; count of bases not matched to a gene: 12. CDR1 is LNHDA, CDR2 SQIVND, per germline (reference sequence). CDR3 in amino acids: CASSTPTGSRDTDTQYF. Here the CDR3 DNA reads TGTGCCAGTAGTACCCCGACAGGGAGTAGGGACACAGATACGCAGTATTTT.

The rearrangement links TRBV18 to TRBJ1-5; D not certain. The V gene's germline CDR1 is KGHSH and CDR2 LQKENI. V lost 6 bases, J lost 3 bases, and 6 bases lay in between. The CDR3 totals 12 residues. The CDR3 DNA is TGTGCCAGCTCGGAGTCCAATCAGCCCCAGCATTTT. This encodes CASSESNQPQHF.

The rearrangement uses TRBV27 and TRBJ2-7; the match to TRBD1 covers 7 bases. V gave up 1 base and J gave up 6 bases; unmatched junction bases: 9. Germline CDR1 is MNHEY and CDR2 is SMNVEV (reference sequence). The CDR3 extends over 15 amino acids. The CDR3 protein is CASSLFAGGNGEQYF. CDR3 nucleotides: TGTGCCAGCAGTTTATTTGCAGGGGGAAATGGCGAGCAGTACTTC.

This clone was seen a few times. The chain employs TRBV4-1 and TRBJ2-1; TRBD2 is a possible D gene (5 bases). This CDR3 has 13 residues. V was clipped by 3 bases and J by 10 bases, with 13 bases between them. Germline-derived CDR1 and CDR2 are MGHRA and YSYEKL. DNA for the CDR3: TGCGCCAGCAGCCAGATGGACTCTGGCGAGCAGTTCTTC. Its protein is CASSQMDSGEQFF.